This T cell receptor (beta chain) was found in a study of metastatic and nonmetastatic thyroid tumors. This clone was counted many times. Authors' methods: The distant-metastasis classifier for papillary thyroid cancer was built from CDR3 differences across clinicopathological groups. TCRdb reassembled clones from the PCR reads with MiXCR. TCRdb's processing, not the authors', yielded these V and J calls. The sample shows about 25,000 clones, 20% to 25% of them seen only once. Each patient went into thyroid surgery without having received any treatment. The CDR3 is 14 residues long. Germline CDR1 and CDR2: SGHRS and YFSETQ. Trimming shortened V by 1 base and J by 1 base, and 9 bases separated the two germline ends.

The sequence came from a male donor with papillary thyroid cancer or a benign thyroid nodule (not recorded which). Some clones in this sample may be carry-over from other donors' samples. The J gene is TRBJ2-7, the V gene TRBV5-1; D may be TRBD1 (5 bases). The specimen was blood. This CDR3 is CASSLNPGSYEQYF. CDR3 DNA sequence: TGCGCCAGCAGCTTGAATCCAGGGTCCTACGAGCAGTACTTC. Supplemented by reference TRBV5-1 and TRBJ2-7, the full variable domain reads KAGVTQTPRYLIKTRGQQVTLSCSPISGHRSVSWYQQTPGQGLQFLFEYFSETQRNKGNFPGRFSGRQFSNSRSEMNVSTLELGDSALYLCASSLNPGSYEQYFGPGTRLTVT.